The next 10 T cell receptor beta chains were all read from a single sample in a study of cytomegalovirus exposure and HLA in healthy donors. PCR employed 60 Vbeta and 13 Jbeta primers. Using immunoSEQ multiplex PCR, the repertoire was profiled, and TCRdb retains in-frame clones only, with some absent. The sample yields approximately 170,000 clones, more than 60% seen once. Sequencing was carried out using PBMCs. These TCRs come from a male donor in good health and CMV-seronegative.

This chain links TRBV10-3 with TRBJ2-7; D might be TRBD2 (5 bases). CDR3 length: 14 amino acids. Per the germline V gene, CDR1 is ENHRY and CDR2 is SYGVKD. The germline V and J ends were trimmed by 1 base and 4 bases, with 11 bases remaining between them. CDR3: CAISELTGRYEQYF. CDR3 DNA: TGTGCCATCAGTGAGTTGACGGGGAGATACGAGCAGTACTTC.

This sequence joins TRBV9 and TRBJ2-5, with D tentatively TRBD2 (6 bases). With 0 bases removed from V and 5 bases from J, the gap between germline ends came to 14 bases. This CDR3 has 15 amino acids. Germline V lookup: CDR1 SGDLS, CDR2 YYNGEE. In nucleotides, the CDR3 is TGTGCCAGCAGCGTAGCCCCAGCGGGCGAGGAGACCCAGTACTTC. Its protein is CASSVAPAGEETQYF.

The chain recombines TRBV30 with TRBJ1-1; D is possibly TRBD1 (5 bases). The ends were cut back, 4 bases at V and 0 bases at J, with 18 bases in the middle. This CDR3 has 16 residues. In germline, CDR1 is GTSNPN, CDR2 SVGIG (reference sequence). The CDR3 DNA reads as TGTGCCTGGAACCTAGGGGCAGCTCAGATGAACACTGAAGCTTTCTTT. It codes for CAWNLGAAQMNTEAFF.

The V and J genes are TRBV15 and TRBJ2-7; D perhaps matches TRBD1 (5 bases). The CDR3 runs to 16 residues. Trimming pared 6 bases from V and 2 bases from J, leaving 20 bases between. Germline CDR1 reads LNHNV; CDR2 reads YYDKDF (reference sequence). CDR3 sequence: CATSSYEAGFTYEQYF. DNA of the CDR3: TGTGCCACCAGTTCTTACGAGGCAGGGTTTACCTACGAGCAGTACTTC.

The CDR3 DNA sequence: TGTGCCAGTAGTAATCCCCTGAGGGATACGCAGTATTTT. This codes for CASSNPLRDTQYF. The chain has TRBV19 and TRBJ2-3; no definite D call. Germline lookup yields CDR1 LNHDA and CDR2 SQIVND (reference sequence). V lost 4 bases to trimming and J lost 6 bases, with 11 bases between them. CDR3 size: 13 residues.

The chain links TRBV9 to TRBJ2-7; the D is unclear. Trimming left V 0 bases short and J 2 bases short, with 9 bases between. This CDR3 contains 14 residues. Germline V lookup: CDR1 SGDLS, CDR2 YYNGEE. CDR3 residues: CASSVVDSAYEQYF. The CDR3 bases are TGTGCCAGCAGCGTAGTTGACTCCGCCTACGAGCAGTACTTC. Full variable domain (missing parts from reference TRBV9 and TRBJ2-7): DSGVTQTPKHLITATGQRVTLRCSPRSGDLSVYWYQQSLDQGLQFLIQYYNGEERAKGNILERFSAQQFPDLHSELNLSSLELGDSALYFCASSVVDSAYEQYFGPGTRLTVT.

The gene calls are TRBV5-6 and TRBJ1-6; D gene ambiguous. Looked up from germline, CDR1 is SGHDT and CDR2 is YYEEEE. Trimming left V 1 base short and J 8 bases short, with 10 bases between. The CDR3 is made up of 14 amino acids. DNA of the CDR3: TGTGCCAGCAGCTTGTCGATTGGAGATTCACCCCTCCACTTT. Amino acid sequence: CASSLSIGDSPLHF.

The DNA for the CDR3 is TGTGCCAGTAGTATAGGGACTAGCGGGGATACGCAGTATTTT. Its protein product is CASSIGTSGDTQYF. This chain connects TRBV19 to TRBJ2-3; 11 nucleotides line up with TRBD2. The CDR3 has 14 amino acids. Germline CDR1 LNHDA, CDR2 SQIVND (reference sequence). The V segment lost 1 base and the J segment 6 bases; nucleotides outside the gene matches: 0.

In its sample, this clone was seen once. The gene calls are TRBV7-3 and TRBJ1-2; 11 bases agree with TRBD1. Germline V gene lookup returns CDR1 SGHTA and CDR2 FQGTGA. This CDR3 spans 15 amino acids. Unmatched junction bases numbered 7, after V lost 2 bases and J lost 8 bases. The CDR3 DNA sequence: TGTGCCAGCAGCTTAGGCGGGACAGGGGGGTCAGGCTACACCTTC. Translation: CASSLGGTGGSGYTF. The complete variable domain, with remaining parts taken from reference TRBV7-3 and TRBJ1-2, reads GAGVSQTPSNKVTEKGKYVELRCDPISGHTALYWYRQSLGQGPEFLIYFQGTGAADDSGLPNDRFFAVRPEGSVSTLKIQRTERGDSAVYLCASSLGGTGGSGYTFGSGTRLTVV.

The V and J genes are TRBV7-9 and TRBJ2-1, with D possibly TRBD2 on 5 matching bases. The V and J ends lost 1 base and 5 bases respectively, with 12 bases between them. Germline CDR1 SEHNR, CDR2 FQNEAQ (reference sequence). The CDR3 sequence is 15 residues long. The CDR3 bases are TGTGCCAGCAGCTTAGTCTCAGCGGCCAACAATGAGCAGTTCTTC. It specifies CASSLVSAANNEQFF.